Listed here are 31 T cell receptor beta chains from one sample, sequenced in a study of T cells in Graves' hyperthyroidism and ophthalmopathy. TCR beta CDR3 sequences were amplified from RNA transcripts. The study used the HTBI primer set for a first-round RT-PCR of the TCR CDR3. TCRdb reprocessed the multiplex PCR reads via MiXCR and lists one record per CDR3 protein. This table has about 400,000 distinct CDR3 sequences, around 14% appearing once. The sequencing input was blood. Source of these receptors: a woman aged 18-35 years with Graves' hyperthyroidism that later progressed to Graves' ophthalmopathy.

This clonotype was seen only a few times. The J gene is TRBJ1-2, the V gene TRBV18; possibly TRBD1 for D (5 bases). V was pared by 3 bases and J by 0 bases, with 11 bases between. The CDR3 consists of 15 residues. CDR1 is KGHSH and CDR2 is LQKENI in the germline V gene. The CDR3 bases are TGTGCCAGCTCACCGGAGACAGCGACTAACTATGGCTACACCTTC. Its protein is CASSPETATNYGYTF.

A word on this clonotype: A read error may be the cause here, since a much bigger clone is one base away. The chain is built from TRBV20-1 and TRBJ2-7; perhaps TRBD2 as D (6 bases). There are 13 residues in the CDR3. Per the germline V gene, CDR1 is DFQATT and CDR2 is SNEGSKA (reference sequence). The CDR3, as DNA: TGCAGTGCTAGGCCCAGGGACTCCTACGAGCTGTACTTC. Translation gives CSARPRDSYELYF.

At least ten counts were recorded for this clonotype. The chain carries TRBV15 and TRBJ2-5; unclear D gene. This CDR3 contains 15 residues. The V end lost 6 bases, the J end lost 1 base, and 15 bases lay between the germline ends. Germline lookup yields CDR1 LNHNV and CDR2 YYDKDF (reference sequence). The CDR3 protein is CATSQKYKIQETQYF. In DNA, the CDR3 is TGTGCCACCAGTCAGAAATATAAGATCCAAGAGACCCAGTACTTC.

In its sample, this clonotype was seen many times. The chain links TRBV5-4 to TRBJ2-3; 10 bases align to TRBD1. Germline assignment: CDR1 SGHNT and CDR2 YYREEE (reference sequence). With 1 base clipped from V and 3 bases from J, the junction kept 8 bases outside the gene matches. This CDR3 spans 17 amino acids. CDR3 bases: TGTGCCAGCAGCTTGAATCGTGGGGGACAGGGGACAGATACGCAGTATTTT. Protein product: CASSLNRGGQGTDTQYF. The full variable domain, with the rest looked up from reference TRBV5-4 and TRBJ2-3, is ETGVTQSPTHLIKTRGQQVTLRCSSQSGHNTVSWYQQALGQGPQFIFQYYREEENGRGNFPPRFSGLQFPNYSSELNVNALELDDSALYLCASSLNRGGQGTDTQYFGPGTRLTVL.

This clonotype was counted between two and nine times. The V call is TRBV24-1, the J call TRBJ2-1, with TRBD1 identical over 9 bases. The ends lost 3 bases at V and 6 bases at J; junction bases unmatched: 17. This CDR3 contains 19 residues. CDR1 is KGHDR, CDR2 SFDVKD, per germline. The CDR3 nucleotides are TGTGCCACCAGTGATACGACCTTTACGGGACAGGGAGATCTCAATGAGCAGTTCTTC. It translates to CATSDTTFTGQGDLNEQFF.

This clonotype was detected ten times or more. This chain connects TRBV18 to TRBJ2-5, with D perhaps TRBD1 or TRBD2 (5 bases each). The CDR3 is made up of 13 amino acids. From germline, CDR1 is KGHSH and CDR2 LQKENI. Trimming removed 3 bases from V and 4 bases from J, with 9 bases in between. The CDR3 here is CASSPGTIETQYF. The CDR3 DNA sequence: TGTGCCAGCTCACCCGGGACGATAGAGACCCAGTACTTC.

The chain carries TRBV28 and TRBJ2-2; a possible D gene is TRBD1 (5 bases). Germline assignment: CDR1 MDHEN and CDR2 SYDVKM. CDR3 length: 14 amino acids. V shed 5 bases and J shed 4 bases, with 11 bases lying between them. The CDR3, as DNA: TGTGCCAGCAGTAACCAGGACATCACCGGGGAGCTGTTTTTT. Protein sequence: CASSNQDITGELFF.

The CDR3 sequence: CASSRGVSDTEAFF. CDR3 nucleotides: TGTGCCAGCAGCCGAGGGGTATCCGACACTGAAGCTTTCTTT. The rearrangement links TRBV3-1 to TRBJ1-1; D possibly corresponds to TRBD1 (5 bases). This CDR3 is 14 amino acids long. Germline lookup yields CDR1 LGHDT and CDR2 YNNKEL (reference sequence). V was clipped by 4 bases and J by 3 bases, with 12 bases between them.

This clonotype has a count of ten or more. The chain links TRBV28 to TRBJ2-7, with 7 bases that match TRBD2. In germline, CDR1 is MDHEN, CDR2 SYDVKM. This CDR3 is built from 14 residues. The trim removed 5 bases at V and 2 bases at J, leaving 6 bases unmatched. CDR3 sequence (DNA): TGTGCCAGCAGTCAGGCGGCGGGGGCCTACGAGCAGTACTTC. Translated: CASSQAAGAYEQYF.

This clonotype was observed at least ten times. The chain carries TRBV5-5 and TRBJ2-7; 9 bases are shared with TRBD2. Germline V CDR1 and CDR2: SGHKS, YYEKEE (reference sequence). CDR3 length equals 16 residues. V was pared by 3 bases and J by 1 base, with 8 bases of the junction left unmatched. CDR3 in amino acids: CASSSRSGSGSYEQYF. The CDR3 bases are TGTGCCAGCAGCTCCCGTAGCGGGAGTGGTTCCTACGAGCAGTACTTC. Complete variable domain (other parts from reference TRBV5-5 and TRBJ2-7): DAGVTQSPTHLIKTRGQQVTLRCSPISGHKSVSWYQQVLGQGPQFIFQYYEKEERGRGNFPDRFSARQFPNYSSELNVNALLLGDSALYLCASSSRSGSGSYEQYFGPGTRLTVT.

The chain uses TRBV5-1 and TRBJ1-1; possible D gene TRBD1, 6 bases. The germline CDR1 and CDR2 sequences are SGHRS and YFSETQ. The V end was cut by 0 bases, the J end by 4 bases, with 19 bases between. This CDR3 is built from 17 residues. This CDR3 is CASSLVGPGGGSTEAFF. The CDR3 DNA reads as TGCGCCAGCAGCTTGGTCGGTCCGGGGGGCGGGAGCACTGAAGCTTTCTTT.

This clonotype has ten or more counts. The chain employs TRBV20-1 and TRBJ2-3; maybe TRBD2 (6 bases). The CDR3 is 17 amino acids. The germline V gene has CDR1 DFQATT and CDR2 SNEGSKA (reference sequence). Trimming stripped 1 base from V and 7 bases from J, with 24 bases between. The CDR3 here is CSARVVGSLPTANTQYF. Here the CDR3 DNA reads TGCAGTGCTAGAGTGGTCGGGAGTCTCCCCACCGCTAATACGCAGTATTTT.

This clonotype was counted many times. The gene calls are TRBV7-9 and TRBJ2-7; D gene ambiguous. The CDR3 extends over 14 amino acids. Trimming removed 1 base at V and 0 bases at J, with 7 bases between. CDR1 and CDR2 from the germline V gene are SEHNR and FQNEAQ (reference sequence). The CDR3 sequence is CASSLERRSYEQYF. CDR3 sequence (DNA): TGTGCCAGCAGCTTAGAACGCCGCTCCTACGAGCAGTACTTC.

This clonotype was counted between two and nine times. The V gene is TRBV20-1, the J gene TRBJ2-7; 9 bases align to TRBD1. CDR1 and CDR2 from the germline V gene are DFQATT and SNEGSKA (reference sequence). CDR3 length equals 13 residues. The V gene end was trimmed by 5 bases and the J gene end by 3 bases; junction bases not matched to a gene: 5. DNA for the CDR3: TGCAGTGCTTCCGGGACAGGGATCTACGAGCAGTACTTC. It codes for CSASGTGIYEQYF.

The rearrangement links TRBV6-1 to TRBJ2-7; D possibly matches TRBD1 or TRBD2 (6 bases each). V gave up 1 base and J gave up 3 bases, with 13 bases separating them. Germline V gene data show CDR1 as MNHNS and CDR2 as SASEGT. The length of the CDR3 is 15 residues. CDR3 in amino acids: CASSEGGGLNYEQYF. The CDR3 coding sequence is TGTGCCAGCAGTGAAGGAGGGGGGCTTAACTACGAGCAGTACTTC.

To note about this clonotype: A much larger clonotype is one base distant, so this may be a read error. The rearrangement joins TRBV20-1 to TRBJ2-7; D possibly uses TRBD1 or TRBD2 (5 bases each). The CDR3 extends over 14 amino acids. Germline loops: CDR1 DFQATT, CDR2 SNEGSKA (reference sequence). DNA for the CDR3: TGCAGTGCTAGGAGGGGACCCCGGGGCTCCGAGCTGTACTTC. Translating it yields CSARRGPRGSELYF.

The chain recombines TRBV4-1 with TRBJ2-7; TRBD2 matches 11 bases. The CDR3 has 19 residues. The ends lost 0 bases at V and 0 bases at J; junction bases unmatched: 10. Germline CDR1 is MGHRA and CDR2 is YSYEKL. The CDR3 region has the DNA TGCGCCAGCAGCCAAGATGGAGGTAGCGGGAGGGCCATCTCCTACGAGCAGTACTTC. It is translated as CASSQDGGSGRAISYEQYF.

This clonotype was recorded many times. The CDR3 is CSASSRAFESNTGELFF. The CDR3 bases are TGCAGTGCTAGCTCCCGAGCGTTCGAGTCGAACACCGGGGAGCTGTTTTTT. The gene calls are TRBV20-1 and TRBJ2-2; no firm D call. The CDR3 spans 17 residues. The germline V and J ends were trimmed by 3 bases and 0 bases, with 17 bases remaining between them. CDR1 and CDR2 from the germline V gene are DFQATT and SNEGSKA (reference sequence).

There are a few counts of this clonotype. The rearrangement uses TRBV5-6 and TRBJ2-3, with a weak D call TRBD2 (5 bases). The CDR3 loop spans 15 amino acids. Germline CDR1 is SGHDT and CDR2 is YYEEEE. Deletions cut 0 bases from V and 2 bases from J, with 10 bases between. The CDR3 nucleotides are TGTGCCAGCAGCTTGGCCAGTGGACTCACAGATACGCAGTATTTT. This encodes CASSLASGLTDTQYF.

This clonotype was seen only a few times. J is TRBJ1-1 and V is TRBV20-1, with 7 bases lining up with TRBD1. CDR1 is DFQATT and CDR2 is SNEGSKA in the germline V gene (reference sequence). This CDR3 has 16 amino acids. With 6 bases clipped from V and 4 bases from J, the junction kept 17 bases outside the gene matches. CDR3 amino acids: CSAVTPTGIGSTEAFF. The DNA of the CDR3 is TGCAGTGCCGTCACCCCGACAGGGATTGGAAGCACTGAAGCTTTCTTT.

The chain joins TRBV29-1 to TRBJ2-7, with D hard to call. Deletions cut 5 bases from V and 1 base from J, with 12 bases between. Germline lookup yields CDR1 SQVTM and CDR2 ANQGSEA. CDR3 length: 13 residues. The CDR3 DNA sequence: TGCAGCGTTATCCTTATGGGGTCCTACGAGCAGTACTTC. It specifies CSVILMGSYEQYF.

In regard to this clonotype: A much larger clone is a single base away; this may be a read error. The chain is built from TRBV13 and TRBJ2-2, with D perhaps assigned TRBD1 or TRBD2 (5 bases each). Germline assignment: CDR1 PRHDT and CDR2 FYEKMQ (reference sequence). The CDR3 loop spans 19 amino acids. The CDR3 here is CASSLGPWLVGGNTGALFF. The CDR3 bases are TGTGCCAGCAGCTTAGGCCCGTGGCTAGTGGGCGGAAACACCGGGGCGCTGTTTTTT.

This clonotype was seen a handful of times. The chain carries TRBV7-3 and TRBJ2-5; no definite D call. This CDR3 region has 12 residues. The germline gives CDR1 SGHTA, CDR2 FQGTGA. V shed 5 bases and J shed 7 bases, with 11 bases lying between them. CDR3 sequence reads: CASSLPPGTQYF. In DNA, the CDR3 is TGTGCCAGCAGCCTCCCTCCAGGGACCCAGTACTTC.

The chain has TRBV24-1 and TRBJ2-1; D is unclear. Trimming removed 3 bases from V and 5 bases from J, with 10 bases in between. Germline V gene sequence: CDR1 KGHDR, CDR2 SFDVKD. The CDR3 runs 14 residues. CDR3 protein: CATSDPLIHNEQFF. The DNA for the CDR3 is TGTGCCACCAGTGATCCCCTCATACACAATGAGCAGTTCTTC.

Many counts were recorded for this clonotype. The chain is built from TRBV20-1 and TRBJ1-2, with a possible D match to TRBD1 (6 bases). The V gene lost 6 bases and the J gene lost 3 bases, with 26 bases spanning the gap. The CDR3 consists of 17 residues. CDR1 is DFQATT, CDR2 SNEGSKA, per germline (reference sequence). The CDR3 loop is CSAPPWGGRGLDYGYTF. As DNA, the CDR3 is TGCAGTGCGCCGCCATGGGGGGGGCGCGGCTTGGACTATGGCTACACCTTC.

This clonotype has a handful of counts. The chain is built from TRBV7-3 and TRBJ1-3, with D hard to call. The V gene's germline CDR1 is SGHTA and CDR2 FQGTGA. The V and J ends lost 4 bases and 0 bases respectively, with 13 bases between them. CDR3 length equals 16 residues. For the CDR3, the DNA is TGTGCCAGCAGCTCCGGACCATGGGGCTCTGGAAACACCATATATTTT. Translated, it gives CASSSGPWGSGNTIYF.

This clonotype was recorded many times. The CDR3 DNA follows: TGTGCCAGCAGCCGCTCACTAGCGGGAGACGGCAATGAGCAGTTCTTC. This encodes CASSRSLAGDGNEQFF. The chain is built from TRBV6-2 or TRBV6-3 and TRBJ2-1; TRBD2 matches 11 bases. This CDR3 has 16 residues. V shed 6 bases and J 6 bases; nucleotides not matched to a gene: 10. In germline, CDR1 is MNHEY, CDR2 SVGEGT.

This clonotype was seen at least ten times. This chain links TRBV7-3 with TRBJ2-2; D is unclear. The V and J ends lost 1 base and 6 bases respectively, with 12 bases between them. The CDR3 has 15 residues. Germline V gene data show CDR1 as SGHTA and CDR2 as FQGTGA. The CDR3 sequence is CASSLNPQLAGELFF. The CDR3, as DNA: TGTGCCAGCAGCTTAAACCCCCAGCTAGCCGGGGAGCTGTTTTTT.

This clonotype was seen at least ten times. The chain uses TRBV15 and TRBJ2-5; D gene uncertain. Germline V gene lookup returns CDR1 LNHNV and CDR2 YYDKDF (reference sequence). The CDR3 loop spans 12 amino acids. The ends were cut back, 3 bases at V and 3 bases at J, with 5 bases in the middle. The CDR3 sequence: CATSRGKETQYF. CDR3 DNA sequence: TGTGCCACCAGCAGGGGAAAAGAGACCCAGTACTTC.

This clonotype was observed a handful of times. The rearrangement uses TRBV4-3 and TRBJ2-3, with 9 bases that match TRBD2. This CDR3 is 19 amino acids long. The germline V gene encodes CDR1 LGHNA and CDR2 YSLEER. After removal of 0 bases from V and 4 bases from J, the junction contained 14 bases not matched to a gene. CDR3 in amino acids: CASSQDLFRASGTSDTQYF. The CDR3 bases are TGCGCCAGCAGCCAAGATTTATTTCGGGCTAGCGGGACTTCAGATACGCAGTATTTT.

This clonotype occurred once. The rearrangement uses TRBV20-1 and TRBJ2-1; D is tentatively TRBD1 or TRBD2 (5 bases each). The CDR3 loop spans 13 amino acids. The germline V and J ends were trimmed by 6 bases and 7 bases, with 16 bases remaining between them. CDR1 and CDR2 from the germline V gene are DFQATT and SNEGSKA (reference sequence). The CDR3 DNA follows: TGCAGTGCCCTGCAGGGAGAGGGGAATGAGCAGTTCTTC. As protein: CSALQGEGNEQFF.